The sequence of this TCR beta chain was determined in a study of shared clonotypes between healthy human individuals. The table came from immunoSEQ multiplex PCR; TCRdb's copy has only in-frame clones and leaves some out. The data contain some 2,500,000 clones, approximately 93% of them singletons. Germline CDR1 reads ENHRY; CDR2 reads SYGVKD. The CDR3 covers 13 residues. V was trimmed by 3 bases and J by 5 bases, leaving 8 bases between them. The origin of this receptor is a man aged 18 to 35 in good health. Some clones in this sample may be carry-over from other donors' samples. Specimen: naive CD4+ T cells from PBMCs. The subset was: CD45RA+ positively selected. This chain joins TRBV10-3 and TRBJ1-5; D unclear. This CDR3 reads CAISDSLDQPQHF. In DNA, the CDR3 is TGTGCCATCAGTGACAGCCTGGATCAGCCCCAGCATTTT.